Below, 28 T cell receptor beta chains from the same sample are listed, as sequenced in a study of beta chain features in type 1 diabetes. Every bit of the isolated RNA underwent reverse transcription, so sequencing read expressed TCRB transcripts. Libraries were prepared by immunoSEQ multiplex PCR; TCRdb keeps only in-frame clonotypes and omits some of them. The repertoire holds some 360,000 clones, with roughly 21% as singletons. The sequencing sample was made of naive CD4+ T cells from blood. These receptors all stem from a woman aged 18-29 years in good health.

This clone turned up a few times. CDR3 sequence: CASRGDRAGTGELFF. DNA of the CDR3: TGTGCCAGCAGAGGGGACAGGGCGGGCACCGGGGAGCTGTTTTTT. This sequence joins TRBV2 and TRBJ2-2; 9 positions agree with TRBD1. V lost 6 bases, J lost 4 bases, and 6 bases stayed unmatched. CDR3 length: 15 residues. In germline, CDR1 is SNHLY, CDR2 FYNNEI.

This clone was seen only a few times. The chain employs TRBV7-2 and TRBJ2-3; D perhaps matches TRBD2 (6 bases). The V end lost 2 bases, the J end lost 1 base, and 10 bases lay between the germline ends. CDR1 and CDR2 from the germline V gene are SGHTA and FQGNSA. The CDR3 consists of 15 residues. The CDR3: CASSLSGLRTDTQYF. DNA for the CDR3: TGTGCCAGCAGCTTATCGGGACTTCGCACAGATACGCAGTATTTT.

In this sample, this clone turned up a few times. The rearrangement uses TRBV12-5 and TRBJ2-5; D perhaps matches TRBD2 (5 bases). With 5 bases removed from V and 5 bases from J, the gap between germline ends came to 9 bases. Per germline, CDR1 LGHNT and CDR2 FRNRAP. The CDR3 consists of 12 residues. CDR3 in amino acids: CASGSWRETQYF. DNA of the CDR3: TGTGCTAGTGGTAGCTGGAGGGAGACCCAGTACTTC.

The gene calls are TRBV9 and TRBJ2-5; 9 bases fit TRBD2. V lost 1 base and J lost 1; bases outside the gene matches: 5. CDR1 is SGDLS, CDR2 YYNGEE, per germline. The CDR3 consists of 16 residues. The CDR3, as DNA: TGTGCCAGCAGCGTATATCCGCGGGAGGGCCAAGAGACCCAGTACTTC. It translates to CASSVYPREGQETQYF. The variable domain in full, completed from reference TRBV9 and TRBJ2-5, reads DSGVTQTPKHLITATGQRVTLRCSPRSGDLSVYWYQQSLDQGLQFLIQYYNGEERAKGNILERFSAQQFPDLHSELNLSSLELGDSALYFCASSVYPREGQETQYFGPGTRLLVL.

V gene TRBV30 combines with J gene TRBJ2-1; possibly TRBD1 for D (6 bases). The CDR3 is 13 amino acids. Trimming pared 2 bases from V and 11 bases from J, leaving 16 bases between. CDR1 GTSNPN and CDR2 SVGIG come from the germline V gene (reference sequence). The CDR3 DNA is TGTGCCTGGAGTCCGGTCCTCGGACAGAAGCAGTTCTTC. Protein sequence: CAWSPVLGQKQFF. Drawing the rest from reference TRBV30 and TRBJ2-1, the complete variable domain is SQTIHQWPATLVQPVGSPLSLECTVEGTSNPNLYWYRQAAGRGLQLLFYSVGIGQISSEVPQNLSASRPQDRQFILSSKKLLLSDSGFYLCAWSPVLGQKQFFGPGTRLTVL.

This clone has a handful of counts. The chain uses TRBV4-2 and TRBJ1-3; 8 bases are shared with TRBD1. CDR1 is LGHNA, CDR2 YNFKEQ, per germline. V shed 0 bases, J shed 4 bases, and the junction held 2 bases outside the gene matches. The CDR3 has 15 residues. For the CDR3, the DNA is TGTGCCAGCAGCCAAGACAGGGGGCCAGGAAACACCATATATTTT. It is translated as CASSQDRGPGNTIYF.

This sequence joins TRBV30 and TRBJ1-4, with 10 bases matching TRBD1. There are 16 residues in the CDR3. The germline V gene encodes CDR1 GTSNPN and CDR2 SVGIG (reference sequence). With V trimmed by 3 bases and J by 6 bases, 10 bases remained unmatched. The CDR3 loop reads CAWRARWTGGHEKLFF. The CDR3 DNA is TGTGCCTGGAGGGCGCGATGGACAGGGGGTCATGAAAAACTGTTTTTT. Together with reference TRBV30 and TRBJ1-4, the CDR3 gives the full variable domain: SQTIHQWPATLVQPVGSPLSLECTVEGTSNPNLYWYRQAAGRGLQLLFYSVGIGQISSEVPQNLSASRPQDRQFILSSKKLLLSDSGFYLCAWRARWTGGHEKLFFGSGTQLSVL.

The chain carries TRBV7-9 and TRBJ1-1; D unclear. CDR1 SEHNR and CDR2 FQNEAQ come from the germline V gene (reference sequence). The CDR3 length is 13 residues. V dropped 4 bases and J dropped 9 bases, with 15 bases sitting between them. The CDR3 region is CASSSAGRAKAFF. In DNA form, the CDR3 reads TGTGCCAGCAGCTCGGCCGGGAGGGCGAAAGCTTTCTTT. Variable domain in full (rest from reference TRBV7-9 and TRBJ1-1): DTGVSQNPRHKITKRGQNVTFRCDPISEHNRLYWYRQTLGQGPEFLTYFQNEAQLEKSRLLSDRFSAERPKGSFSTLEIQRTEQGDSAMYLCASSSAGRAKAFFGQGTRLTVV.

This clone was counted between two and nine times. V usage is TRBV30 and J usage is TRBJ2-2, with D perhaps TRBD1 (6 bases). Per the germline V gene, CDR1 is GTSNPN and CDR2 is SVGIG (reference sequence). The CDR3 has 13 amino acids. The V end lost 3 bases, the J end lost 5 bases, and 10 bases lay between the germline ends. This CDR3 reads CAWSGQGTGELFF. In DNA form, the CDR3 reads TGTGCCTGGAGCGGTCAGGGGACCGGGGAGCTGTTTTTT.

This clone was detected once. The chain links TRBV5-1 to TRBJ2-1, with 14 bases identical to TRBD2. Trimming removed 3 bases from V and 10 bases from J; junction bases left unmatched: 6. CDR1 and CDR2 from the germline V gene are SGHRS and YFSETQ. The CDR3 has 15 residues. In nucleotides, the CDR3 is TGCGCCAGCAGCTCCGGGACTAGCGGGGGAACCGAGCAGTTCTTC. Translation gives CASSSGTSGGTEQFF.

This clone was found a few times. J is TRBJ2-5 and V is TRBV14, with D possibly matching TRBD2 (6 bases). This CDR3 is built from 14 residues. V was clipped by 6 bases and J by 4 bases, with 15 bases between them. Germline CDR1 and CDR2: SGHDN and FVKESK. The CDR3 nucleotides are TGTGCCAGCAGTTCCCGTGGGGGAGGAGAGACCCAGTACTTC. Encoded protein: CASSSRGGGETQYF.

The rearrangement uses TRBV9 and TRBJ2-1; 8 nucleotides align to TRBD2. V was clipped by 3 bases and J by 6 bases; unmatched bases: 8. The CDR3 is made up of 15 amino acids. Germline CDR1 reads SGDLS; CDR2 reads YYNGEE. CDR3 amino acids: CASSGEGLVGNEQFF. The CDR3 nucleotides read TGTGCCAGCAGCGGAGAGGGACTAGTAGGCAATGAGCAGTTCTTC. The entire variable domain, with the rest obtained from reference TRBV9 and TRBJ2-1, is as follows: DSGVTQTPKHLITATGQRVTLRCSPRSGDLSVYWYQQSLDQGLQFLIQYYNGEERAKGNILERFSAQQFPDLHSELNLSSLELGDSALYFCASSGEGLVGNEQFFGPGTRLTVL.

The chain links TRBV5-1 to TRBJ2-7; D not certain. Germline assignment: CDR1 SGHRS and CDR2 YFSETQ. The CDR3 is made up of 11 amino acids. Trimming left V 3 bases short and J 6 bases short, with 7 bases between. The chain's CDR3 is CASSSPGEQYF. CDR3 DNA: TGCGCCAGCAGCTCCCCGGGCGAGCAGTACTTC.

The table lists this clone with a few counts. The chain carries TRBV7-3 and TRBJ2-2; D might be TRBD2 (5 bases). V lost 5 bases to trimming and J lost 3 bases, with 10 bases between them. CDR3 size: 14 residues. Per the germline V gene, CDR1 is SGHTA and CDR2 is FQGTGA. The chain's CDR3 is CASSPRGHTGELFF. The CDR3 DNA follows: TGTGCCAGCAGCCCACGCGGGCACACCGGGGAGCTGTTTTTT.

This chain connects TRBV4-1 to TRBJ2-1; 8 positions match TRBD2. CDR3 length equals 16 residues. CDR1 is MGHRA, CDR2 YSYEKL, per germline. Trimming took 1 base from V and 7 from J; bases not matched to a gene: 9. Here the CDR3 DNA reads TGCGCCAGCAGCCAAGTCGGCACTAGCGGACTAAATGAGCAGTTCTTC. Its translation is CASSQVGTSGLNEQFF.

The sample holds a few counts of this clone. The chain is built from TRBV5-1 and TRBJ2-7; tentative D call: TRBD2 (7 bases). CDR3 size: 14 residues. The germline V gene encodes CDR1 SGHRS and CDR2 YFSETQ. Trimming cost V 3 bases and J 2 bases, with 12 bases left between them. This CDR3 reads CASSSGGLTYEQYF. The CDR3 nucleotides read TGCGCCAGCAGCTCGGGGGGCCTAACCTACGAGCAGTACTTC.

There are a few counts of this clone. The chain joins TRBV6-5 to TRBJ1-2; D might be TRBD1 (5 bases). Germline V CDR1 and CDR2: MNHEY, SVGAGI. This CDR3 comprises 15 residues. The V and J ends lost 4 bases and 4 bases respectively, with 16 bases between them. CDR3 sequence reads: CASSSETRGGYGYTF. The CDR3 DNA is TGTGCCAGCAGTTCCGAGACCCGGGGGGGCTATGGCTACACCTTC.

This clone has only a few counts. The J gene is TRBJ1-5, the V gene TRBV7-2, with unresolved D. The CDR3 spans 15 residues. CDR1 and CDR2 from the germline V gene are SGHTA and FQGNSA. The ends were cut back, 3 bases at V and 0 bases at J, with 9 bases in the middle. The CDR3 nucleotides read TGTGCCAGCAGCTTCGGGAGGGATAGCAATCAGCCCCAGCATTTT. This translates into CASSFGRDSNQPQHF.

The CDR3 here is CASSLSTGGYEQYF. The CDR3 nucleotides read TGTGCCAGCAGCCTGTCGACAGGGGGCTACGAGCAGTACTTC. V and J are TRBV11-2 and TRBJ2-7; 9 nucleotides line up with TRBD1. Per the germline V gene, CDR1 is SGHAT and CDR2 is FQNNGV. V dropped 5 bases and J dropped 3; count of bases not matched to a gene: 5. CDR3 size: 14 residues.

V is TRBV12-5 and J is TRBJ2-7, with TRBD1 matching 7 bases. The V gene end was trimmed by 9 bases and the J gene end by 0 bases; junction bases not matched to a gene: 8. Germline V gives CDR1 LGHNT, CDR2 FRNRAP. The CDR3 is 14 amino acids. The CDR3 DNA sequence: TGTGCTAGCGGCTTCGGGACAGCCTCCTACGAGCAGTACTTC. Translated: CASGFGTASYEQYF. Full variable domain (outside the CDR3, taken from reference TRBV12-5 and TRBJ2-7): DARVTQTPRHKVTEMGQEVTMRCQPILGHNTVFWYRQTMMQGLELLAYFRNRAPLDDSGMPKDRFSAEMPDATLATLKIQPSEPRDSAVYFCASGFGTASYEQYFGPGTRLTVT.

This clone has only a few counts. The chain carries TRBV5-6 and TRBJ1-5; 8 bases line up with TRBD1. The J segment lost 2 bases and the V segment lost 0 bases, leaving 4 bases of the junction unmatched. Germline CDR1 and CDR2: SGHDT and YYEEEE. This CDR3 comprises 16 residues. The CDR3 DNA reads TGTGCCAGCAGCTTGGATTCAGGGGGCGGCAATCAGCCCCAGCATTTT. Translated: CASSLDSGGGNQPQHF.

This clone was counted only a few times. This chain links TRBV7-2 with TRBJ2-3; TRBD2 agrees at 9 bases. Germline V gene data show CDR1 as SGHTA and CDR2 as FQGNSA. This CDR3 spans 15 amino acids. V was pared by 5 bases and J by 6 bases, with 9 bases of the junction left unmatched. The DNA for the CDR3 is TGTGCCAGCAGCCCCAGCGGGGGGCCAGGGGATACGCAGTATTTT. Its translation is CASSPSGGPGDTQYF.

The chain couples TRBV9 to TRBJ2-7; tentative D call: TRBD1 (5 bases). The V gene lost 3 bases and the J gene lost 3 bases, with 10 bases spanning the gap. This CDR3 spans 13 amino acids. The germline V gene encodes CDR1 SGDLS and CDR2 YYNGEE. This CDR3 reads CASSDGHDYEQYF. CDR3 in DNA: TGTGCCAGCAGCGACGGACACGACTACGAGCAGTACTTC.

The V call is TRBV7-2, the J call TRBJ2-1; no definite D call. Germline values: CDR1 SGHTA, CDR2 FQGNSA. The V and J ends lost 5 bases and 7 bases respectively, with 6 bases between them. The length of the CDR3 is 11 residues. The chain's CDR3 is CASSVLNEQFF. The CDR3 nucleotides read TGTGCCAGCAGCGTCCTAAATGAGCAGTTCTTC. The full variable domain, its missing parts supplied by reference TRBV7-2 and TRBJ2-1, is GAGVSQSPSNKVTEKGKDVELRCDPISGHTALYWYRQSLGQGLEFLIYFQGNSAPDKSGLPSDRFSAERTGGSVSTLTIQRTQQEDSAVYLCASSVLNEQFFGPGTRLTVL.

This rearrangement joins TRBV2 to TRBJ2-7; TRBD1 matches at 10 bases. This CDR3 comprises 14 residues. Germline V gives CDR1 SNHLY, CDR2 FYNNEI. V lost 7 bases and J lost 4; bases outside the gene matches: 7. For the CDR3, the DNA is TGTGCCAGCAACAGACCGGGACAGGGGTACGAGCAGTACTTC. This translates into CASNRPGQGYEQYF.

This clone was observed a handful of times. V usage is TRBV27 and J usage is TRBJ2-7, with 8 bases matching TRBD1. V lost 3 bases, J lost 2 bases, and 9 bases stayed unmatched. The CDR3 is made up of 16 amino acids. Germline assignment: CDR1 MNHEY and CDR2 SMNVEV (reference sequence). CDR3 in amino acids: CASSFSTGAPAYEQYF. CDR3 DNA: TGTGCCAGCAGTTTCTCGACAGGGGCACCGGCCTACGAGCAGTACTTC.

This clone came up a few times. The chain is built from TRBV5-4 and TRBJ2-5; tentatively, D is TRBD1 (6 bases). The ends were cut back, 4 bases at V and 5 bases at J, with 15 bases in the middle. This CDR3 has 14 residues. Germline CDR1 SGHNT, CDR2 YYREEE (reference sequence). The DNA for the CDR3 is TGTGCCAGCAGCACGACAGGAAACCGGGAGACCCAGTACTTC. Translated, it gives CASSTTGNRETQYF.

This clone was seen more than once but under ten times. This rearrangement joins TRBV4-3 to TRBJ1-2, with 9 positions matching TRBD1. V was clipped by 0 bases and J by 7 bases; unmatched bases: 6. The CDR3 extends over 15 amino acids. Germline CDR1 and CDR2: LGHNA and YSLEER. The CDR3 loop reads CASSQETGGSGGYTF. DNA of the CDR3: TGCGCCAGCAGCCAAGAGACAGGGGGGAGTGGTGGCTACACCTTC.